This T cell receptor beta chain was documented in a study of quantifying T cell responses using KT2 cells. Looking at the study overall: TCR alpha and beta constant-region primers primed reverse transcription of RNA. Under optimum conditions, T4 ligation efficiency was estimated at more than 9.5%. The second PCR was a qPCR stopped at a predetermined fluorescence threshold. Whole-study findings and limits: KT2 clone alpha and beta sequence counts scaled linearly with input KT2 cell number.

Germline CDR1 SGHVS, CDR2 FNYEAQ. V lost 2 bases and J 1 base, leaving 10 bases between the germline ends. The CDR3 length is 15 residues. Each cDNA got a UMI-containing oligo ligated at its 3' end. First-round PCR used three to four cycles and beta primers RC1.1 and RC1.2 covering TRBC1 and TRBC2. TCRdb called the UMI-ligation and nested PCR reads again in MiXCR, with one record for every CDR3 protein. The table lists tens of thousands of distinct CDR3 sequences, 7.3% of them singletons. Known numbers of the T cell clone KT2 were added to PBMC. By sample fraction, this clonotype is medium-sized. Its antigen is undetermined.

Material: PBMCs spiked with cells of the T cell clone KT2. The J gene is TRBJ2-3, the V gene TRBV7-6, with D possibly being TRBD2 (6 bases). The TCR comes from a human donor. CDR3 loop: CASSLSPSGTDTQYF. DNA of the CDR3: TGTGCCAGCAGCTTAAGCCCTAGCGGCACAGATACGCAGTATTTT.